Below, 22 T cell receptor beta chains from the same sample are listed, as sequenced in a study of OX40 agonist ivuxolimab in advanced cancers. TCRdb's copy holds only in-frame clones and misses some; the assay was immunoSEQ multiplex PCR. The sample holds some 50,000 clones; 85% to 90% are singletons and the top ten take 5.4%. The source material was CD4+ or CD8+ T cells sorted from blood, sampled in a trial of the OX40 agonist ivuxolimab. These receptors all stem from an adult with an advanced solid tumor such as melanoma, head and neck, liver or kidney cancer.

The gene calls are TRBV5-1 and TRBJ2-3, with TRBD2 identical over 7 bases. Germline V lookup: CDR1 SGHRS, CDR2 YFSETQ. J was trimmed by 1 base and V by 2 bases; bases with no gene match: 1. This CDR3 region has 14 residues. This CDR3 is CASSFLAGTDTQYF. DNA for the CDR3: TGCGCCAGCAGCTTCCTAGCGGGCACAGATACGCAGTATTTT.

The chain joins TRBV7-3 to TRBJ2-1; tentative D call: TRBD2 (5 bases). CDR1 and CDR2 (germline): SGHTA, FQGTGA. The CDR3 runs 15 residues. V lost 5 bases and J lost 5, with 16 bases in between. The CDR3 region has the DNA TGTGCCAGCAGCCCCGCCGGAGCGGCCAACAATGAGCAGTTCTTC. It translates to CASSPAGAANNEQFF. Full variable domain (missing parts from reference TRBV7-3 and TRBJ2-1): GAGVSQTPSNKVTEKGKYVELRCDPISGHTALYWYRQSLGQGPEFLIYFQGTGAADDSGLPNDRFFAVRPEGSVSTLKIQRTERGDSAVYLCASSPAGAANNEQFFGPGTRLTVL.

The J gene is TRBJ2-7, the V gene TRBV19; TRBD1 agrees at 9 bases. This CDR3 has 15 amino acids. Trimming took 6 bases from V and 0 from J; bases not matched to a gene: 6. Germline V lookup: CDR1 LNHDA, CDR2 SQIVND (reference sequence). For the CDR3, the DNA is TGTGCCAGTAGGGCGTGGGACAGGGACTCCTACGAGCAGTACTTC. It is translated as CASRAWDRDSYEQYF.

This chain joins TRBV27 and TRBJ2-1, with 14 bases aligning to TRBD2. The J segment lost 8 bases and the V segment lost 5 bases, leaving 5 bases of the junction unmatched. The CDR3 has 15 residues. Germline V CDR1 and CDR2: MNHEY, SMNVEV (reference sequence). This CDR3 is CASSGGLAGEDEQFF. CDR3 DNA sequence: TGTGCCAGCAGTGGGGGACTAGCGGGAGAGGATGAGCAGTTCTTC.

The sample holds one count of this clone. The V call is TRBV27, the J call TRBJ2-5, with 10 bases fitting TRBD2. The CDR3 length is 16 residues. CDR1 MNHEY and CDR2 SMNVEV come from the germline V gene (reference sequence). The ends lost 2 bases at V and 4 bases at J; junction bases unmatched: 7. The CDR3 region has the DNA TGTGCCAGCAGTTTAAAGAGCGGGAGGGTCGGAGAGACCCAGTACTTC. Translated, it gives CASSLKSGRVGETQYF.

V gene TRBV27 combines with J gene TRBJ2-7; weak D call: TRBD2 (6 bases). The CDR3 loop spans 15 amino acids. The V end lost 4 bases, the J end lost 2 bases, and 15 bases lay between the germline ends. The V gene's germline CDR1 is MNHEY and CDR2 SMNVEV (reference sequence). The CDR3 loop is CASSSPGLSTYEQYF. In DNA form, the CDR3 reads TGTGCCAGCAGTTCCCCGGGACTTTCTACCTACGAGCAGTACTTC.

The chain links TRBV5-1 to TRBJ2-1, with D possibly matching TRBD2 (6 bases). Germline values: CDR1 SGHRS, CDR2 YFSETQ. Trimming pared 4 bases from V and 2 bases from J, leaving 16 bases between. The CDR3 is made up of 16 amino acids. The CDR3 DNA reads TGCGCCAGCAGCCTAATGAATAGCGGCCCCTACAATGAGCAGTTCTTC. This codes for CASSLMNSGPYNEQFF.

V gene TRBV6-5 combines with J gene TRBJ2-5; D is unclear. V dropped 5 bases and J dropped 5 bases, with 6 bases sitting between them. Per the germline V gene, CDR1 is MNHEY and CDR2 is SVGAGI. The CDR3 consists of 11 residues. This chain's CDR3 is CASSQAETQYF. CDR3 in DNA: TGTGCCAGCAGTCAGGCGGAGACCCAGTACTTC.

The chain is built from TRBV19 and TRBJ2-7; 11 nucleotides line up with TRBD1. With 3 bases clipped from V and 1 base from J, the junction kept 2 bases outside the gene matches. CDR1 is LNHDA, CDR2 SQIVND, per germline (reference sequence). The CDR3 has 15 residues. DNA for the CDR3: TGTGCCAGTAGTATCTGGGACAGGGGGTCCTACGAGCAGTACTTC. Protein sequence: CASSIWDRGSYEQYF.

The chain has TRBV28 and TRBJ2-7, with 9 bases identical to TRBD1. J lost 6 bases, V lost 5 bases, and 8 bases had no gene match. The CDR3 sequence is 14 residues long. Germline V gene data show CDR1 as MDHEN and CDR2 as SYDVKM. The CDR3 protein is CASSRGQGRGEQYF. CDR3 bases: TGTGCCAGCAGTCGCGGACAGGGGAGAGGCGAGCAGTACTTC.

V usage is TRBV2 and J usage is TRBJ2-1, with 11 nucleotides matching TRBD2. The CDR3 sequence is 15 residues long. Germline CDR1 is SNHLY and CDR2 is FYNNEI. After removal of 7 bases from V and 4 bases from J, the junction contained 6 bases not matched to a gene. The CDR3 loop reads CASTARTSGYNEQFF. The CDR3 coding sequence is TGTGCCAGCACCGCCCGGACTAGCGGGTACAATGAGCAGTTCTTC.

V and J are TRBV11-2 and TRBJ2-7; either TRBD1 or TRBD2 may supply D (5 bases each). CDR1 is SGHAT and CDR2 is FQNNGV in the germline V gene. Trimming took off 8 bases at V and 4 bases at J, with 15 bases between the two ends. This CDR3 contains 13 residues. CDR3 loop: CASGPGTGYEQYF. CDR3 DNA sequence: TGTGCCAGCGGACCCGGGACGGGTTACGAGCAGTACTTC.

This chain uses TRBV4-3 with TRBJ2-5, with 9 bases that match TRBD2. J gave up 1 base and V 2 bases, and 5 bases lay outside the gene matches. In germline, CDR1 is LGHNA, CDR2 YSLEER. This CDR3 comprises 16 residues. The CDR3 bases are TGCGCCAGCAGCCAAAGGGGGACTAGCCTCCAAGAGACCCAGTACTTC. This sequence encodes CASSQRGTSLQETQYF.

The chain is built from TRBV15 and TRBJ2-7; D is uncertain. Looked up from germline, CDR1 is LNHNV and CDR2 is YYDKDF (reference sequence). V was clipped by 3 bases and J by 4 bases, with 13 bases between them. The CDR3 is made up of 14 amino acids. The CDR3 protein is CATSRATLGYEQYF. CDR3 in DNA: TGTGCCACCAGCAGGGCTACCTTGGGGTACGAGCAGTACTTC.

V and J are TRBV6-5 and TRBJ2-3; maybe TRBD1 (5 bases). V was pared by 2 bases and J by 0 bases, with 9 bases between. The CDR3 extends over 15 amino acids. Germline CDR1 reads MNHEY; CDR2 reads SVGAGI. The CDR3 loop is CASSYRGYSTDTQYF. The CDR3 DNA reads as TGTGCCAGCAGTTACAGGGGCTATAGCACAGATACGCAGTATTTT.

The chain combines TRBV2 with TRBJ2-7, with D perhaps matching TRBD1 or TRBD2 (6 bases each). Germline assignment: CDR1 SNHLY and CDR2 FYNNEI. V lost 10 bases to trimming and J lost 5 bases, with 24 bases between them. The CDR3 consists of 15 residues. In DNA form, the CDR3 reads TGTGCCATCCGGAGGGGGAACTACGAGGTCAACGAGCAGTACTTC. This translates into CAIRRGNYEVNEQYF.

The rearrangement joins TRBV5-1 to TRBJ2-2; a possible D gene is TRBD1 (5 bases). The CDR3 runs to 14 residues. Trimming left V 4 bases short and J 6 bases short, with 13 bases between. Germline CDR1 and CDR2: SGHRS and YFSETQ. As DNA, the CDR3 is TGCGCCAGCAGCCCGCAGGGTTTCTCCGGGGAGCTGTTTTTT. This gives the protein CASSPQGFSGELFF.

The chain is built from TRBV28 and TRBJ1-2, with D perhaps matching TRBD1 (6 bases). From germline, CDR1 is MDHEN and CDR2 SYDVKM. This CDR3 has 14 amino acids. The V end was cut by 5 bases, the J end by 1 base, with 11 bases between. The CDR3 DNA reads TGTGCCAGCAGTCCACAGGGTCTTAACTATGGCTACACCTTC. This encodes CASSPQGLNYGYTF.

The CDR3 nucleotides are TGCGCCAGCAGCCAAGTGGGATCGAGCAATCAGCCCCAGCATTTT. It translates to CASSQVGSSNQPQHF. This rearrangement joins TRBV4-1 to TRBJ1-5; D gene unclear. Germline lookup yields CDR1 MGHRA and CDR2 YSYEKL. The germline V and J ends were trimmed by 1 base and 1 base, with 8 bases remaining between them. There are 15 residues in the CDR3.

This clone has just one count. As DNA, the CDR3 is TGTGCCAGCAGCCAAGCAGAGGGGGCGAAGCAGTACTTC. Translating it yields CASSQAEGAKQYF. The genes are TRBV14 and TRBJ2-5; 7 nucleotides line up with TRBD1. Germline CDR1 is SGHDN and CDR2 is FVKESK. Trimming took 1 base from V and 11 from J; bases not matched to a gene: 7. CDR3 length equals 13 residues.

This clone occurred once. The genes are TRBV21-1 and TRBJ1-1; the table assigns TRBD1, which was not confirmed against the DNA. TRBV21-1 is noted as a pseudogene. This CDR3 spans 15 amino acids. CDR3 loop: CASSKVSQLNTEAFF. CDR3 DNA sequence: TGTGCCAGCAGCAAAGTCTCCCAGTTGAACACTGAAGCTTTCTTT.

The chain is built from TRBV19 and TRBJ2-5, with 9 nucleotides matching TRBD1. The V segment lost 5 bases and the J segment 3 bases; nucleotides outside the gene matches: 10. CDR3 size: 16 residues. Germline V gives CDR1 LNHDA, CDR2 SQIVND (reference sequence). The CDR3: CASSPGTGTEKETQYF. The CDR3 nucleotides read TGTGCCAGTAGTCCCGGGACAGGGACCGAGAAAGAGACCCAGTACTTC. Full variable domain (remainder filled in from reference TRBV19 and TRBJ2-5): DGGITQSPKYLFRKEGQNVTLSCEQNLNHDAMYWYRQDPGQGLRLIYYSQIVNDFQKGDIAEGYSVSREKKESFPLTVTSAQKNPTAFYLCASSPGTGTEKETQYFGPGTRLLVL.